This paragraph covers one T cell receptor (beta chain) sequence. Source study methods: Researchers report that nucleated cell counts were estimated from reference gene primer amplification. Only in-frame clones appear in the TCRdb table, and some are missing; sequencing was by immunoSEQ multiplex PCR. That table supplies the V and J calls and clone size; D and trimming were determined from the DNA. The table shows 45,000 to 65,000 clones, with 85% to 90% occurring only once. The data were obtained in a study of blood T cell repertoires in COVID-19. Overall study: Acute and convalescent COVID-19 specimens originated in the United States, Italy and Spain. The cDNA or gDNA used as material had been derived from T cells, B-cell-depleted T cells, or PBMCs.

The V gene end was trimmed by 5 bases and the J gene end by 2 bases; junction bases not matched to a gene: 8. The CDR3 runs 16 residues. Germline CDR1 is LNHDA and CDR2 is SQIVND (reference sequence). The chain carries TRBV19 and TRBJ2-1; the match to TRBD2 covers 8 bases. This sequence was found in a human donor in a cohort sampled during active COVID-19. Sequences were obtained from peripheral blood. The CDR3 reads CASSSQAGVPYNEQFF. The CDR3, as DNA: TGTGCCAGTAGTTCCCAAGCGGGAGTCCCCTACAATGAGCAGTTCTTC.